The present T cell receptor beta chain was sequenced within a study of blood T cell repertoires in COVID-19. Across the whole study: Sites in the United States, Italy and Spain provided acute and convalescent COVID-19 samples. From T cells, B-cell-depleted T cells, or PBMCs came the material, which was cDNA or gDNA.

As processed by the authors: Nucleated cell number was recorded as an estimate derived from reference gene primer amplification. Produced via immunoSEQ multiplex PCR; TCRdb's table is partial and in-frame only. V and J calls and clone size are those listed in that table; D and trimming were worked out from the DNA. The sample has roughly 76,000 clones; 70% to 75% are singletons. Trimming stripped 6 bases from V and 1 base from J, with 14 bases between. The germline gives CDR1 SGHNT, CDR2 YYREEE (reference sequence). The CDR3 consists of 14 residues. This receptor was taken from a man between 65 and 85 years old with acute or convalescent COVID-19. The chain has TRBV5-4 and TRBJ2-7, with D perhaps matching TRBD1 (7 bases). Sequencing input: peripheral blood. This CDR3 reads CASTAGQKSYEQYF. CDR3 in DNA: TGTGCCAGCACCGCGGGACAGAAGTCCTACGAGCAGTACTTC.